A selection of T cell receptor beta chains follows, all from one sample in a study of beta chain features in type 1 diabetes. Assay used: immunoSEQ multiplex PCR; TCRdb lists only in-frame clones, some missing. The sample carries 810,000 or so clones, 15% to 20% recorded once. Sequenced sample: naive CD4+ T cells from blood. These receptors came from a young woman in good health. The conserved cysteine and the conserved F or W are not part of the CDR3 here. For some rows the clone size is stated as once, few or many, or as a class when expanded; others skip it.

v_call	j_call	clone_size	cdr3_length	cdr3_aa
TRBV28	TRBJ1-6	few	12	ASSPGQSNSPLH
TRBV19	TRBJ1-5	-	12	ASSISLDNQPQH
TRBV18	TRBJ1-3	-	14	ASSPRWGANGNTIY
TRBV10-3	TRBJ2-2	-	14	AISGQGARETGELF
TRBV6-5	TRBJ1-1	few	12	ASSYRALRGEAF
TRBV7-9	TRBJ2-3	few	13	ASSLAQYSTDTQY
TRBV19	TRBJ1-1	-	10	ASSPSTGEAF
TRBV2	TRBJ1-5	-	14	ASSDMAAYSNQPQH
TRBV7-3	TRBJ2-7	few	13	ASSTAWGPSYEQY
TRBV19	TRBJ2-1	-	15	ASSPLAGLSSYNEQF
TRBV20-1	TRBJ1-2	few	6	SAYGYT
TRBV4-2	TRBJ1-1	once	15	ASSLRTGGGVGIEAF
TRBV28	TRBJ1-4	-	13	ASNVAGTTNEKLF
TRBV29-1	TRBJ2-2	few	16	SVRGYMAGGPNTGELF
TRBV7-2	TRBJ2-2	few	16	ASSPGGLAEGPTGELF
TRBV15	TRBJ2-5	few	11	ATSREPQETQY
TRBV28	TRBJ2-7	few	12	ASSLFSLDYEQY
TRBV5-6	TRBJ2-1	-	12	ASSALGQGNEQF
TRBV19	TRBJ1-5	few	11	ASRATGLQPQH
TRBV7-3	TRBJ2-3	-	12	ASSLVAETDTQY
TRBV6-6	TRBJ2-3	-	14	ASSYQLAARGDTQY
TRBV5-4	TRBJ1-2	few	13	ASSSPAQGNYGYT
TRBV6-6	TRBJ2-1	-	14	ASRGAGLAGNNEQF
TRBV19	TRBJ1-5	few	13	ASSPGQGFLQPQH
TRBV7-7	TRBJ2-5	-	11	ASSLGVTQTQY
TRBV6-6	TRBJ2-7	-	13	GSRVAGKDTYEQY
TRBV5-1	TRBJ2-1	-	16	ASSLAHYRAHDRNEQF
TRBV28	TRBJ2-7	-	14	ASNPPGPGKSYEQY
TRBV5-6	TRBJ2-1	-	14	ASSLASGRDYNEQF